The text below deals with one T cell receptor beta chain. The study sequenced TCR beta in blood CD8+ and CD4+ T cells. Matching for age and sex applied to the controls, who were healthy donors. Negative isolation yielded CD8+ and CD4+ T cells; FACS enriched TEMRA cells. The sample belongs to a study of CD8 T cells in Susac syndrome. The germline V gene encodes CDR1 MNHEY and CDR2 SMNVEV (reference sequence). This CDR3 contains 14 residues. Deletions cut 5 bases from V and 4 bases from J, with 13 bases between. RNA amounts of about 0.5 to 1 ug underwent reverse transcription with random hexamers. Coverage of TCR beta CDR3 amplification by immunoSEQ multiplex PCR extended to 54 Vbeta and 13 Jbeta. Each CDR3 protein is one row after TCRdb ran MiXCR on the immunoSEQ multiplex PCR reads. The sample lists 60,000 to 75,000 distinct CDR3 sequences; 95% were seen once.

This receptor was taken from a human donor in good health. Specimen: CD8+ T cells from PBMCs. The chain uses TRBV27 and TRBJ2-3; unclear D gene. The DNA of the CDR3 is TGTGCCAGCAGTCTTTACCGCCGGGCAGATACGCAGTATTTT. This codes for CASSLYRRADTQYF.